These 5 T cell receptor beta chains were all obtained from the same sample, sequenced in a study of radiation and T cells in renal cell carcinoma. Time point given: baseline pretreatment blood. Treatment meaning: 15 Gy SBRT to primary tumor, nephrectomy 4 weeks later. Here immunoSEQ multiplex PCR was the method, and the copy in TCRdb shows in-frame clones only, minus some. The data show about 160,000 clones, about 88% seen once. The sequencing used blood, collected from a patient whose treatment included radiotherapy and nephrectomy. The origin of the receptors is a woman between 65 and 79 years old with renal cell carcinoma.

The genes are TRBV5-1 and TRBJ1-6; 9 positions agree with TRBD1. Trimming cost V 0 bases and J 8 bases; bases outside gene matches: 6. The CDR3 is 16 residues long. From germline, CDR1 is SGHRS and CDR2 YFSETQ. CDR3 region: CASSLAGTGSHSPLHF. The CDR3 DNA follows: TGCGCCAGCAGCTTGGCCGGGACAGGGTCGCATTCACCCCTCCACTTT.

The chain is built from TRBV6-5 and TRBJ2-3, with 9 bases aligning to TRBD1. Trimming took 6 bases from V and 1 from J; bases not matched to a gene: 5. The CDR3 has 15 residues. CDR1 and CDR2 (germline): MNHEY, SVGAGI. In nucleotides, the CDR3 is TGTGCCAGCAGGGGTAGGACAGGGGGCACAGATACGCAGTATTTT. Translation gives CASRGRTGGTDTQYF.

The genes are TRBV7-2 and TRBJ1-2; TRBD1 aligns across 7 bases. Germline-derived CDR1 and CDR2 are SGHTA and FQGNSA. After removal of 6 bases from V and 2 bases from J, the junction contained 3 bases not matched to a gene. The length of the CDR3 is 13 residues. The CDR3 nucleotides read TGTGCCAGCAGGTCGGACAGGAACTATGGCTACACCTTC. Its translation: CASRSDRNYGYTF.

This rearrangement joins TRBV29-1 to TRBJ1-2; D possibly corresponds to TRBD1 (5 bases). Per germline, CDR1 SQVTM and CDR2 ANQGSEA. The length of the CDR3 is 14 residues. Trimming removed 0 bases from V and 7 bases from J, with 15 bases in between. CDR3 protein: CSVEDKGLRGGYTF. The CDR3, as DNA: TGCAGCGTTGAAGATAAGGGGTTAAGAGGTGGCTACACCTTC.

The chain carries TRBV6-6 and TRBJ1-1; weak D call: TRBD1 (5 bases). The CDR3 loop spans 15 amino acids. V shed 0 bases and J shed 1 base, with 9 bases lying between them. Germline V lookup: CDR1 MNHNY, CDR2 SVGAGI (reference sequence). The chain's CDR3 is CASSYSGEGNTEAFF. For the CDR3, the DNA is TGTGCCAGCAGTTACTCAGGGGAGGGGAACACTGAAGCTTTCTTT.